This TCR beta chain came from a study of shared clonotypes between healthy human individuals. The study, taken as a whole, reports: Generally, naive subsets came out with larger estimated richness than memory subsets. When compared with the clonotypes that were shared by all four sorted-subset donors, the non-shared clonotypes turned out to have lower generation probabilities.

Deep-level running was used for the assay. Per sorted-subset replicate PCR, input was approximately 210 ng DNA, representing 30,000 to 35,000 T cell genomes. The data were produced by immunoSEQ multiplex PCR, yet TCRdb's version contains in-frame clones alone and is incomplete. The sample contains about a million clones, under 80% of which appear only once. A remark on this clone: Its target is not known.

With 6 bases removed from V and 7 bases from J, the gap between germline ends came to 9 bases. Per germline, CDR1 SNHLY and CDR2 FYNNEI. The CDR3 totals 11 residues. Input material: memory CD4+ T cells sorted from blood. The sample's subset: CD45RA-negative fraction. The receptor comes from a man younger than 35 in good health. The chain combines TRBV2 with TRBJ1-2, with unresolved D. The CDR3 coding sequence is TGTGCCAGCAGCAGGCGACGTGGCTACACCTTC. Translated, it gives CASSRRRGYTF.